This T cell receptor beta chain is from a study of cytomegalovirus exposure and HLA in healthy donors. General study findings and limits: In a later analysis, a missense DCLRE1C variant was linked to TCR beta V- and J-gene trimming. DRB1 showed the most TCR associations and HLA-C the fewest in a later analysis, as rates varied by HLA locus.

Whereas donors were nominally healthy upon sampling, unrecorded immune exposures were probable. This CDR3 region has 11 residues. CDR1 and CDR2 (germline): SQVTM, ANQGSEA. V was clipped by 5 bases and J by 2 bases, with 7 bases between them. Comments on this clone: The antigen remains unidentified.

The primer mix had 60 Vbeta and 13 Jbeta primers. Sequenced by immunoSEQ multiplex PCR; TCRdb stores in-frame clones only, minus some. This sample has 73,000 or so clones, with roughly 72% found just once. This chain links TRBV29-1 with TRBJ2-7; tentative D call: TRBD2 (5 bases). This receptor was identified in a man aged 45 to 65 in good health and CMV-seronegative. Sample: PBMCs. The CDR3, as DNA: TGCAGCGTTACGGAGGCCTACGAGCAGTACTTC. It encodes CSVTEAYEQYF.